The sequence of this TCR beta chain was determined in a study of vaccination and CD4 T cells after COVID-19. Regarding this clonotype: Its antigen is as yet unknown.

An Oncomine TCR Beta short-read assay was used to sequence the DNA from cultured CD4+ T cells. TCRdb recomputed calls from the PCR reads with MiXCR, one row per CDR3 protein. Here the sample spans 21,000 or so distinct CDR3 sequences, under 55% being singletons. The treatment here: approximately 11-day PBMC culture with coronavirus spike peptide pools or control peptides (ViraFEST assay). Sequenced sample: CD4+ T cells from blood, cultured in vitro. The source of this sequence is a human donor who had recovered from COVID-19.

Here the CDR3 reads CATSRRTGKGTEAFF. CDR3 coding DNA: TGTGCCACCAGCAGAAGGACAGGGAAGGGCACTGAAGCTTTCTTT. The V and J genes are TRBV15 and TRBJ1-1; 8 positions agree with TRBD1. Germline assignment: CDR1 LNHNV and CDR2 YYDKDF (reference sequence). J was trimmed by 4 bases and V by 2 bases; bases with no gene match: 6. There are 15 residues in the CDR3.